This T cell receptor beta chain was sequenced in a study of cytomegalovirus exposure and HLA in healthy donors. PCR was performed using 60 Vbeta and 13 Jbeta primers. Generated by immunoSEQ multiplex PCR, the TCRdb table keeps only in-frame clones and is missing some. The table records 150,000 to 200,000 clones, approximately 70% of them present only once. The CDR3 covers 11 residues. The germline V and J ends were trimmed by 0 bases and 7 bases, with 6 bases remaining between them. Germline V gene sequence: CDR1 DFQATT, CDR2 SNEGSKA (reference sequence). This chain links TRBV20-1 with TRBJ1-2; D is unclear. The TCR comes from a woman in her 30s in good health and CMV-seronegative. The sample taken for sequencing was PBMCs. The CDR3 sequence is CSARDQVGYTF. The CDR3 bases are TGCAGTGCTAGAGATCAGGTTGGCTACACCTTC.